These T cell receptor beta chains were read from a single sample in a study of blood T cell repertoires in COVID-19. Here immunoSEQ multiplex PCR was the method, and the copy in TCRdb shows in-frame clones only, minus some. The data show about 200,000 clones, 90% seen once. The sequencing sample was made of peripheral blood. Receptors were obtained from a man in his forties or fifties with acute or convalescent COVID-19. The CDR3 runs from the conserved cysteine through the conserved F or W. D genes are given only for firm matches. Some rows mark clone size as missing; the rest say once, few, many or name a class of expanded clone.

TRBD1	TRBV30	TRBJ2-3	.	TGTGCCTGGACGAAAGGGGGCGCGACAGATACGCAGTATTTT	CAWTKGGATDTQYF
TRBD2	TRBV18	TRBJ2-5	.	TGTGCCAGCTCACTCGGGACTAGCGGTGTGGAAACCCAGTACTTC	CASSLGTSGVETQYF
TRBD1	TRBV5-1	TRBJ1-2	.	TGCGCCAGCAGCCCCTCGGGAGGGGGCGTTTATTCTAGTGGCTACACCTTC	CASSPSGGGVYSSGYTF
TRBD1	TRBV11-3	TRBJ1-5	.	TGTGCCAGCAGAAAGACAGGGTTGGTGCCCCAGCATTTT	CASRKTGLVPQHF
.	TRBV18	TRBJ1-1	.	TGTGCCAGCTCACCATCAGGTTGGAACACTGAAGCTTTCTTT	CASSPSGWNTEAFF
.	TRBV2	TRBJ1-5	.	TGTGCCAGCACGGGGGGAAAGGGCAATCAGCCCCAGCATTTT	CASTGGKGNQPQHF
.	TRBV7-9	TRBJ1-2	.	TGTGCCAGCAGCACGCAGGGGAACTATGGCTACACCTTC	CASSTQGNYGYTF
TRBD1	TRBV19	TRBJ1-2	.	TGTGCCAGTAGCCTCCGACAGGGGGACTATGGCTACACCTTC	CASSLRQGDYGYTF
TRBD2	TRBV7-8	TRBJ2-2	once	TGTGCCAGCAGCCTAATAGCGGGGGGGTCGGCCGGGGAGCTGTTTTTT	CASSLIAGGSAGELFF
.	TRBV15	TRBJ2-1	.	TGTGCCACCAGCCTGTCGGATGAGCAGTTCTTC	CATSLSDEQFF
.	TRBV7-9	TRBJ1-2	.	TGTGCCAGCAGCTTAGCGCCTGGGGAGGGACCCTATGGCTACACCTTC	CASSLAPGEGPYGYTF
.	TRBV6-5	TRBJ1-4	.	TGTGCCAGCAGTTACTCTCGGCAGGGTGAAAAACTGTTTTTT	CASSYSRQGEKLFF
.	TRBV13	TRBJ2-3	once	TGTGCCAGCAGCGGATCGAGATCCGGGAACACAGATACGCAGTATTTT	CASSGSRSGNTDTQYF
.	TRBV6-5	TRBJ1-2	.	TGTGCCAGCGATCCCTCTATGTATTATGGCTACACCTTC	CASDPSMYYGYTF
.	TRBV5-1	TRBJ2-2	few	TGCGCCAGCAGCCTAGCGCTGGACACCGGGGAGCTGTTTTTT	CASSLALDTGELFF
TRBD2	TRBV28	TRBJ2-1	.	TGTGCCAGCAGTTTGGCTGGACTAGCGGGAGGGGATGAGCAGTTCTTC	CASSLAGLAGGDEQFF
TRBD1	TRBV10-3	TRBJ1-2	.	TGTGCCATCAGTGAGGGACAGGCTAACTATGGCTACACCTTC	CAISEGQANYGYTF
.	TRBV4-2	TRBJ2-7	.	TGTGCCAGCAGCCAAGGTCGCGGGTCGTCATACGAGCAGTACTTC	CASSQGRGSSYEQYF
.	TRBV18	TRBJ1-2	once	TGTGCCAGCTCACCACAGAATACAGGGTCTAACTATGGCTACACCTTC	CASSPQNTGSNYGYTF
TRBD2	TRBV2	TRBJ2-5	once	TGTGCCACCACCTCGGCTAGCGGGCAGGAGACCCAGTACTTC	CATTSASGQETQYF
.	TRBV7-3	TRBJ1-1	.	TGTGCCAGCAGCCCCCATGCTACGAACACTGAAGCTTTCTTT	CASSPHATNTEAFF
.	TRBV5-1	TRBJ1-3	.	TGCGCCAGCAGCCCGCCGGAGGGAAACACCATATATTTT	CASSPPEGNTIYF
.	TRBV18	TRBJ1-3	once	TGTGCCAGCTCACCGAACAGGGACGATTCTGGAAACACCATATATTTT	CASSPNRDDSGNTIYF
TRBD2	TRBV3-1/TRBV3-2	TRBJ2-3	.	TGTGCCAGCAGCCAAATTAGCGGGGGCACAGATACGCAGTATTTT	CASSQISGGTDTQYF
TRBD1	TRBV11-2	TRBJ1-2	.	TGTGCCAGCAGCTCCACCAGGGACAGGCAGACCTATGGCTACACCTTC	CASSSTRDRQTYGYTF
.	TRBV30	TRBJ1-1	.	TGTGCCTGGGGTTTAACGAGCACTGAAGCTTTCTTT	CAWGLTSTEAFF
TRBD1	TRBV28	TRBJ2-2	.	TGTGCCAGCAGAATACCGGGACAGGGGGCTACCGGGGAGCTGTTTTTT	CASRIPGQGATGELFF
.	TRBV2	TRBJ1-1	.	TGTGCCAGTACCGAACAGATGAACACTGAAGCTTTCTTT	CASTEQMNTEAFF
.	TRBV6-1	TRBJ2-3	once	TGTGCCAGCAGTGAAGGGACCGCCACAGGGCAGTATTTT	CASSEGTATGQYF
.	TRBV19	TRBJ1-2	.	TGTGCCAGTAGTATAGTGCCACGGTATGGCTACACCTTC	CASSIVPRYGYTF
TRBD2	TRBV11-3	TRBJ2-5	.	TGTGCCAGCAGCCCTTCTAGCGGGGGTACGAAGACCCAGTACTTC	CASSPSSGGTKTQYF
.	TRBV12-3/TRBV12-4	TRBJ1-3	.	TGTGCCAGCAGTTTTGTCGACACCATATATTTT	CASSFVDTIYF
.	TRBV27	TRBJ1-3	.	TGTGCCAGCAGTTTCCAGGGTAACGCTGGAAACACCATATATTTT	CASSFQGNAGNTIYF
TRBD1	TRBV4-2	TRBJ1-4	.	TGTGCCAGCAGCCAACAGGGGGACAATGGTGAAAAACTGTTTTTT	CASSQQGDNGEKLFF
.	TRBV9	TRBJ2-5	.	TGTGCCAGCAGCGTAGGACTGAATCAAGAGACCCAGTACTTC	CASSVGLNQETQYF
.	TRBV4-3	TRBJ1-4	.	TGCGCCAGCAGCCAAGGCTCCAGGGGCGAGAATGAAAAACTGTTTTTT	CASSQGSRGENEKLFF
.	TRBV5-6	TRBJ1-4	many	TGTGCCAGCAGCTTGATATTAGATGAAAAACTGTTTTTT	CASSLILDEKLFF
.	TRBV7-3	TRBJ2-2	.	TGTGCCAGCAGCTTCCTGAGGGCTAGCGACACCGGGGAGCTGTTTTTT	CASSFLRASDTGELFF